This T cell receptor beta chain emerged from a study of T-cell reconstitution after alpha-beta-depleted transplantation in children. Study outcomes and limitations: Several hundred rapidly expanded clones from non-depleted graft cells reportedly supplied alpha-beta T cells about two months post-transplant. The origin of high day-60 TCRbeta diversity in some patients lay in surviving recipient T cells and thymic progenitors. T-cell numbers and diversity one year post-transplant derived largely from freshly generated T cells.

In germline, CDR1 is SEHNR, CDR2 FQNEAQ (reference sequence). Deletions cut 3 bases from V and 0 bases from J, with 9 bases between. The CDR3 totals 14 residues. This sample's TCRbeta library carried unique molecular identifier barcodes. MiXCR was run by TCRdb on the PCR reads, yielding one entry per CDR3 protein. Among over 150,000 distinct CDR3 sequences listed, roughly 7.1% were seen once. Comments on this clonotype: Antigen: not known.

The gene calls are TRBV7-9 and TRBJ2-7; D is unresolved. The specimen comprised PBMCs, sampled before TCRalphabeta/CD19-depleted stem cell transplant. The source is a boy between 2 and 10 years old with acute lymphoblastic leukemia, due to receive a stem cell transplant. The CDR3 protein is CASSFGQTSYEQYF. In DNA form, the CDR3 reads TGTGCCAGCAGCTTTGGGCAGACCTCCTACGAGCAGTACTTC.